This T cell receptor beta chain was documented in a study of patients and donors after allogeneic stem cell transplantation. This clonotype came up many times. TCRdb recomputed calls from the RT-PCR reads with MiXCR, one row per CDR3 protein. The repertoire consists of about a million distinct CDR3 sequences, with more than 15% occurring once and the leading ten covering 6%. Trimming cost V 2 bases and J 1 base, with 8 bases left between them. The CDR3 runs 14 residues. This sequence joins TRBV12-3 or TRBV12-4 and TRBJ1-1; D ambiguous. The clonotype comes from a human donor who was either an allogeneic HSCT recipient or a stem cell or donor lymphocyte infusion donor (not recorded which). It is not recorded whose cells these are; they may come from a transplant donor. Sequenced sample: blood, either unsorted or a sorted T cell fraction (not recorded which). The CDR3 is CASSLFRQNTEAFF. CDR3 nucleotides: TGTGCCAGCAGTTTATTTAGGCAGAACACTGAAGCTTTCTTT.